This entry lists 10 T cell receptor beta chains sequenced from one sample in a study of T cell responses to AZD1222 COVID-19 vaccine. Profiling relied on immunoSEQ multiplex PCR, and the TCRdb table lists in-frame clones only, not all of them. The repertoire holds around 70,000 clones, with more than 70% as singletons. The input for sequencing was peripheral blood, taken 28 days after the second dose of the MenACWY control vaccine. These receptors all come from an adult who received the MenACWY meningococcal vaccine as a control.

The V and J genes are TRBV28 and TRBJ2-5; 9 bases align to TRBD2. J gave up 7 bases and V 6 bases, and 6 bases lay outside the gene matches. This CDR3 region has 13 residues. Germline assignment: CDR1 MDHEN and CDR2 SYDVKM. The CDR3 bases are TGTGCCAGCAGGGAAATAGCGGGAGTGACCCAGTACTTC. Its protein product is CASREIAGVTQYF.

Concerning this clone itself: Compared with germline, one end of the junction differs, possibly owing to a read error. The gene calls are TRBV28 and TRBJ2-7, with 7 bases lining up with TRBD1. The CDR3 spans 15 residues. Per germline, CDR1 MDHEN and CDR2 SYDVKM. This CDR3 reads CASTLGGPSSYEQYF. The CDR3 coding sequence is TGTGCCAGCACTTTAGGGGGCCCAAGCTCCTACGAGCAGTACTTC.

This clone appeared a single time. CDR3 bases: TGTGCCAGCAGCTTGGAAAGGGGAGTAAATGGCTACACCTTC. This codes for CASSLERGVNGYTF. The chain employs TRBV5-4 and TRBJ1-2, with D maybe TRBD1 (5 bases). Germline V gene sequence: CDR1 SGHNT, CDR2 YYREEE (reference sequence). This CDR3 has 14 residues. Trimming took 0 bases from V and 6 from J, leaving 12 bases between them.

This rearrangement joins TRBV19 to TRBJ1-1; D gene ambiguous. V shed 9 bases and J shed 1 base, with 21 bases lying between them. The CDR3 loop spans 16 amino acids. The germline gives CDR1 LNHDA, CDR2 SQIVND (reference sequence). Written as DNA, the CDR3 is TGTGCCAGCAATTCCTGGGCCGGACGGAGGAACACTGAAGCTTTCTTT. Translating it yields CASNSWAGRRNTEAFF.

The chain is built from TRBV5-1 and TRBJ1-4; the D gene is possibly TRBD1 (6 bases). From germline, CDR1 is SGHRS and CDR2 YFSETQ. CDR3 length: 17 residues. The V and J ends lost 0 bases and 0 bases respectively, with 12 bases between them. CDR3 in DNA: TGCGCCAGCAGCTTGGGAGGCCGACAGGCAACTAATGAAAAACTGTTTTTT. Encoded protein: CASSLGGRQATNEKLFF.

This clone showed up just once. The chain joins TRBV4-3 to TRBJ2-7, with D possibly TRBD2 on 6 matching bases. Deletions cut 2 bases from V and 4 bases from J, with 18 bases between. The CDR3 runs 16 residues. Germline V gene sequence: CDR1 LGHNA, CDR2 YSLEER. CDR3 sequence (DNA): TGCGCCAGCAGCCAACGCGGCATGGCGGGAACATACGAGCAGTACTTC. Residues: CASSQRGMAGTYEQYF.

The chain couples TRBV5-4 to TRBJ1-1; D gene uncertain. CDR3 length: 16 amino acids. Between the trimmed V and J ends, which lost 4 bases and 3 bases, there was a span of 19 bases. Germline CDR1 is SGHNT and CDR2 is YYREEE (reference sequence). CDR3 DNA: TGTGCCAGCAGCCGGCCCGTAGGCAGGTTTGACACTGAAGCTTTCTTT. Its protein is CASSRPVGRFDTEAFF.

The chain carries TRBV11-2 and TRBJ2-1, with 9 nucleotides matching TRBD2. Germline V gene lookup returns CDR1 SGHAT and CDR2 FQNNGV. The CDR3 contains 15 residues. Trimming removed 1 base from V and 8 bases from J; junction bases left unmatched: 6. The CDR3 is CASSLGASGIHEQFF. Written as DNA, the CDR3 is TGTGCCAGCAGCTTAGGGGCTAGCGGGATTCATGAGCAGTTCTTC.

The chain has TRBV19 and TRBJ1-4, with 7 positions matching TRBD1. The CDR3 contains 16 residues. Germline CDR1 is LNHDA and CDR2 is SQIVND (reference sequence). With 4 bases clipped from V and 1 base from J, the junction kept 6 bases outside the gene matches. The CDR3 DNA sequence: TGTGCCAGTAGTACGGGACAGCTTCGAACTAATGAAAAACTGTTTTTT. The encoded protein is CASSTGQLRTNEKLFF. The whole variable domain, filled in from reference TRBV19 and TRBJ1-4, reads DGGITQSPKYLFRKEGQNVTLSCEQNLNHDAMYWYRQDPGQGLRLIYYSQIVNDFQKGDIAEGYSVSREKKESFPLTVTSAQKNPTAFYLCASSTGQLRTNEKLFFGSGTQLSVL.

J is TRBJ1-1 and V is TRBV9; 7 bases align to TRBD1. This CDR3 contains 15 residues. Trimming cost V 0 bases and J 5 bases; bases outside gene matches: 7. Germline V gene data show CDR1 as SGDLS and CDR2 as YYNGEE. CDR3 DNA sequence: TGTGCCAGCAGCGTAGTCAAGGGGGCGCAGACTGAAGCTTTCTTT. Translated: CASSVVKGAQTEAFF.